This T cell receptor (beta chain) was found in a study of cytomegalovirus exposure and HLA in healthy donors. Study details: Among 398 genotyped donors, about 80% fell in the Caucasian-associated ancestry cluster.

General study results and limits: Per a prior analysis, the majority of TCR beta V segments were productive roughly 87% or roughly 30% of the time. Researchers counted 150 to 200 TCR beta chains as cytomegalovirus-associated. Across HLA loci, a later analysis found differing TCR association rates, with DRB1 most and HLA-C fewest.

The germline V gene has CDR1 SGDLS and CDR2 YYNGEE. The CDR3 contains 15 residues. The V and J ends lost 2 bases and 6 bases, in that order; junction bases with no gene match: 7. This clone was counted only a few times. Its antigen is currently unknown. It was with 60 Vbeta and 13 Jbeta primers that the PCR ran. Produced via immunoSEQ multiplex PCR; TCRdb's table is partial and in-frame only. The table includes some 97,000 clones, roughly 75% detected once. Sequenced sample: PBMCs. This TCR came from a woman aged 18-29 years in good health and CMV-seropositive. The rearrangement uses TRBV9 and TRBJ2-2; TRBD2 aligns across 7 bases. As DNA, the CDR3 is TGTGCCAGCAGCGTTGGGGGGAGGGCCCCCGGGGAGCTGTTTTTT. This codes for CASSVGGRAPGELFF.